These 26 T cell receptor beta chains share one sample of origin, sequenced in a study of cytomegalovirus exposure and HLA in healthy donors. The PCR had 60 Vbeta and 13 Jbeta primers. Libraries were prepared by immunoSEQ multiplex PCR; TCRdb keeps only in-frame clonotypes and omits some of them. In the table there are 150,000 to 180,000 clones, around 68% of which are singletons. Sequenced sample: PBMCs. The receptors shown here come from a man younger than 45 in good health and CMV-seronegative.

This chain uses TRBV7-9 with TRBJ2-5, with TRBD2 identical over 9 bases. The CDR3 is 14 residues long. V trimming: 4 bases; J trimming: 1 base; junction bases outside the gene matches: 1. Germline lookup yields CDR1 SEHNR and CDR2 FQNEAQ (reference sequence). The chain's CDR3 is CASSSLAGQETQYF. The CDR3 nucleotides read TGTGCCAGCAGCTCACTAGCGGGCCAAGAGACCCAGTACTTC.

J is TRBJ2-7 and V is TRBV18, with D possibly matching TRBD1 (6 bases). The V end lost 1 base, the J end lost 3 bases, and 13 bases lay between the germline ends. CDR3 length equals 15 residues. Germline V gene sequence: CDR1 KGHSH, CDR2 LQKENI. This CDR3 is CASSPQRVGGYEQYF. For the CDR3, the DNA is TGTGCCAGCTCACCACAGAGGGTAGGGGGCTACGAGCAGTACTTC. The full variable domain, completed using reference TRBV18 and TRBJ2-7, is NAGVMQNPRHLVRRRGQEARLRCSPMKGHSHVYWYRQLPEEGLKFMVYLQKENIIDESGMPKERFSAEFPKEGPSILRIQQVVRGDSAAYFCASSPQRVGGYEQYFGPGTRLTVT.

V usage is TRBV6-6 and J usage is TRBJ2-1; 10 positions agree with TRBD1. The CDR3 runs to 15 residues. Germline-derived CDR1 and CDR2 are MNHNY and SVGAGI (reference sequence). V was pared by 5 bases and J by 1 base, with 2 bases of the junction left unmatched. CDR3: CASSPDRGSYNEQFF. CDR3 coding DNA: TGTGCCAGCAGTCCGGACAGGGGGTCCTACAATGAGCAGTTCTTC.

The V gene is TRBV21-1, the J gene TRBJ2-2; TRBD1, as called in the table, went unchecked against the DNA. TRBV21-1 is annotated as a pseudogene. The length of the CDR3 is 16 residues. The CDR3 reads CASSKVNGADTGELFF. CDR3 sequence (DNA): TGTGCCAGCAGCAAGGTCAATGGGGCCGACACCGGGGAGCTGTTTTTT.

In its sample, this clone was seen a few times. The chain combines TRBV21-1 with TRBJ2-7; the table's D gene call, TRBD2, was not cross checked with the DNA. TRBV21-1 is a listed pseudogene. The CDR3 spans 18 residues. CDR3 nucleotide sequence: TGTGCCAGCAGCAAAGATTTCAGGCCTAGCGGGGGAACCTACGAGCAGTACTTC. This codes for CASSKDFRPSGGTYEQYF.

The chain is built from TRBV29-1 and TRBJ2-2; D not certain. CDR3 size: 15 residues. Germline V lookup: CDR1 SQVTM, CDR2 ANQGSEA. V shed 2 bases and J shed 1 base, with 11 bases lying between them. CDR3 protein: CSVEHPGRNTGELFF. The DNA of the CDR3 is TGCAGCGTTGAACACCCAGGCCGGAACACCGGGGAGCTGTTTTTT.

This clone was counted a single time. This chain links TRBV29-1 with TRBJ1-2, with a weak D call TRBD1 (6 bases). With 7 bases removed from V and 2 bases from J, the gap between germline ends came to 11 bases. The CDR3 has 12 amino acids. Germline V gene data show CDR1 as SQVTM and CDR2 as ANQGSEA. This CDR3 is CSALTGNYGYTF. The CDR3 region has the DNA TGCAGCGCACTTACAGGGAACTATGGCTACACCTTC.

This chain uses TRBV6-1 with TRBJ2-2; maybe TRBD1 (5 bases). Germline lookup yields CDR1 MNHNS and CDR2 SASEGT. This CDR3 region has 15 residues. Trimming removed 8 bases at V and 6 bases at J, with 19 bases between. The CDR3, as DNA: TGTGCCAGCGCCCCCAGGGCCCACTGGGCCGGGGAGCTGTTTTTT. Encoded protein: CASAPRAHWAGELFF.

The V call is TRBV9, the J call TRBJ1-3, with a possible D match to TRBD1 (5 bases). The CDR3 length is 15 residues. CDR1 is SGDLS, CDR2 YYNGEE, per germline. V was pared by 4 bases and J by 1 base, with 12 bases between. The CDR3 spells CASSPDGQSGNTIYF. The CDR3 DNA follows: TGTGCCAGCAGCCCTGACGGACAATCTGGAAACACCATATATTTT. Filled out from reference TRBV9 and TRBJ1-3, the complete variable domain reads DSGVTQTPKHLITATGQRVTLRCSPRSGDLSVYWYQQSLDQGLQFLIQYYNGEERAKGNILERFSAQQFPDLHSELNLSSLELGDSALYFCASSPDGQSGNTIYFGEGSWLTVV.

This chain connects TRBV5-1 to TRBJ2-2; TRBD1 is a possible D gene (6 bases). V lost 6 bases to trimming and J lost 4 bases, with 13 bases between them. This CDR3 has 14 residues. Germline V gene data show CDR1 as SGHRS and CDR2 as YFSETQ. This chain's CDR3 is CASTWTAGTGELFF. The CDR3 DNA sequence: TGCGCCAGCACCTGGACAGCTGGCACCGGGGAGCTGTTTTTT.

The chain couples TRBV19 to TRBJ1-2; the D gene is possibly TRBD1 (5 bases). V was clipped by 1 base and J by 0 bases, with 9 bases between them. The CDR3 totals 15 residues. The germline V gene encodes CDR1 LNHDA and CDR2 SQIVND (reference sequence). DNA of the CDR3: TGTGCCAGTAGTATAGCGGGGGACGCTAACTATGGCTACACCTTC. It encodes CASSIAGDANYGYTF.

As for this clone: Sequence at one end of the junction differs from germline and may be a read error. The CDR3 loop is CASTVRGSNQPQNF. The CDR3 DNA sequence: TGTGCCAGCACCGTACGGGGGTCCAATCAGCCCCAGAATTTT. The V gene is TRBV5-4, the J gene TRBJ1-5; D possibly corresponds to TRBD1 (5 bases). The CDR3 loop spans 14 amino acids. The germline CDR1 and CDR2 sequences are SGHNT and YYREEE (reference sequence).

V usage is TRBV6-4 and J usage is TRBJ1-4, with a possible D match to TRBD1 (5 bases). The CDR3 runs to 13 residues. CDR1 and CDR2 from the germline V gene are MRHNA and SNTAGT. The ends were cut back, 1 base at V and 10 bases at J, with 10 bases in the middle. The CDR3 protein is CASSDCAGVKLFF. The CDR3 bases are TGTGCCAGCAGTGACTGTGCGGGGGTAAAACTGTTTTTT.

V is TRBV28 and J is TRBJ2-2, with a tentative D call TRBD2 (5 bases). The CDR3 sequence is 15 residues long. Germline V lookup: CDR1 MDHEN, CDR2 SYDVKM. Trimming cost V 6 bases and J 3 bases, with 14 bases left between them. CDR3 nucleotide sequence: TGTGCCAGCAGCCGAGGTGGAGGAGACACCGGGGAGCTGTTTTTT. Its protein product is CASSRGGGDTGELFF.

This chain uses TRBV5-4 with TRBJ2-7; TRBD1 might be the D (6 bases). Germline V gene data show CDR1 as SGHNT and CDR2 as YYREEE (reference sequence). The CDR3 length is 12 residues. The V and J ends lost 5 bases and 4 bases respectively, with 10 bases between them. The CDR3 region has the DNA TGTGCCAGCAGTACACAGGGTTACGAGCAGTACTTC. Its protein product is CASSTQGYEQYF.

This chain uses TRBV7-3 with TRBJ2-2, with D tentatively TRBD1 (8 bases). The V end was cut by 5 bases, the J end by 5 bases, with 15 bases between. Germline CDR1 SGHTA, CDR2 FQGTGA. The CDR3 sequence is 15 residues long. The CDR3 spells CASSPGQGGTGELFF. Written as DNA, the CDR3 is TGTGCCAGCAGCCCAGGACAGGGAGGGACCGGGGAGCTGTTTTTT.

The chain joins TRBV7-9 to TRBJ2-1, with 12 bases fitting TRBD1. Looked up from germline, CDR1 is SEHNR and CDR2 is FQNEAQ (reference sequence). The CDR3 runs to 14 residues. J gave up 7 bases and V 8 bases, and 6 bases lay outside the gene matches. The CDR3 region has the DNA TGTGCCAGCCAACGGGACAGGGGGCCAAATGAGCAGTTCTTC. Translating it yields CASQRDRGPNEQFF.

The chain links TRBV13 to TRBJ2-6; tentative D call: TRBD1 (6 bases). Germline V gene lookup returns CDR1 PRHDT and CDR2 FYEKMQ (reference sequence). The CDR3 length is 18 residues. Deletions cut 1 base from V and 4 bases from J, with 17 bases between. The CDR3 DNA sequence: TGTGCCAGCAGCTTAGCCGGGACAACAGGACCCGGGGCCAACGTCCTGACTTTC. It is translated as CASSLAGTTGPGANVLTF.

This chain uses TRBV30 with TRBJ2-5; no clear D gene. V lost 0 bases to trimming and J lost 0 bases, with 5 bases between them. CDR3 size: 13 residues. Germline V gives CDR1 GTSNPN, CDR2 SVGIG (reference sequence). In DNA, the CDR3 is TGTGCCTGGAGTGTAGGAGACCAAGAGACCCAGTACTTC. Translating it yields CAWSVGDQETQYF.

The chain uses TRBV6-1 and TRBJ2-5; D may be TRBD1 (6 bases). Germline assignment: CDR1 MNHNS and CDR2 SASEGT. The CDR3 has 15 residues. V lost 5 bases and J lost 0, with 13 bases in between. The CDR3 loop is CASSLDQGYQETQYF. Here the CDR3 DNA reads TGTGCCAGCAGTCTTGATCAGGGGTACCAAGAGACCCAGTACTTC.

The V gene is TRBV7-3, the J gene TRBJ1-4, with a possible D match to TRBD1 (5 bases). The CDR3 contains 15 residues. Deletions cut 5 bases from V and 5 bases from J, with 15 bases between. Per the germline V gene, CDR1 is SGHTA and CDR2 is FQGTGA. The CDR3: CASSPTGTGNEKLFF. Written as DNA, the CDR3 is TGTGCCAGCAGCCCAACCGGGACTGGGAATGAAAAACTGTTTTTT.

In DNA form, the CDR3 reads TGTGCCAGCAGTGAAGGGACTAGCGGGGAAGATGAGCAGTTCTTC. Amino acid sequence: CASSEGTSGEDEQFF. The rearrangement joins TRBV27 to TRBJ2-1; 13 bases align to TRBD2. J was trimmed by 8 bases and V by 5 bases; bases with no gene match: 6. This CDR3 is 15 amino acids long. Germline assignment: CDR1 MNHEY and CDR2 SMNVEV (reference sequence).

This chain connects TRBV29-1 to TRBJ2-2, with 7 bases lining up with TRBD1. Germline-derived CDR1 and CDR2 are SQVTM and ANQGSEA. CDR3 length: 15 amino acids. Losses at the gene ends were 4 bases for V and 2 bases for J; bases not matched to a gene: 7. The CDR3 region has the DNA TGCAGCGTTGCTCCCGGGACAGAAAACACCGGGGAGCTGTTTTTT. As protein: CSVAPGTENTGELFF.

This clone was recorded only once. The chain joins TRBV9 to TRBJ1-1; no reliable D call. V was pared by 0 bases and J by 4 bases, with 7 bases between. The CDR3 sequence is 13 residues long. In germline, CDR1 is SGDLS, CDR2 YYNGEE. The CDR3 region has the DNA TGTGCCAGCAGCGTAGGAGGGTTCACTGAAGCTTTCTTT. Its protein product is CASSVGGFTEAFF.

CDR3 in DNA: TGTGCCAGCACTGATAGTGGCGAGCAGTACTTC. It yields the protein CASTDSGEQYF. The genes are TRBV27 and TRBJ2-7; D ambiguous. The V and J ends lost 7 bases and 6 bases respectively, with 10 bases between them. This CDR3 has 11 residues. Germline V CDR1 and CDR2: MNHEY, SMNVEV (reference sequence).

The V gene is TRBV7-6, the J gene TRBJ2-2, with 7 bases lining up with TRBD2. CDR1 SGHVS and CDR2 FNYEAQ come from the germline V gene. The CDR3 spans 15 residues. With 5 bases clipped from V and 1 base from J, the junction kept 4 bases outside the gene matches. CDR3 amino acids: CASSRLAQNTGELFF. The CDR3 DNA sequence: TGTGCCAGCAGCCGACTAGCCCAGAACACCGGGGAGCTGTTTTTT.